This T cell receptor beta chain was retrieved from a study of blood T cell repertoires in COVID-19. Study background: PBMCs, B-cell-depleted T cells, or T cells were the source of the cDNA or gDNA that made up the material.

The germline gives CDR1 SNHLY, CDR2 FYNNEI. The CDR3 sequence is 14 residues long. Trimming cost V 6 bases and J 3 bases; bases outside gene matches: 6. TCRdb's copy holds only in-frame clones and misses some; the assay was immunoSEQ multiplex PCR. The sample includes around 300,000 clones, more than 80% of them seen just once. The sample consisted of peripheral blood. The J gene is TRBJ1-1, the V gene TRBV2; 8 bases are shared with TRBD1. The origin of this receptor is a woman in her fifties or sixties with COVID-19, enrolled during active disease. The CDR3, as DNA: TGTGCCAGCAGCTCAGGGGGCGGCTACACTGAAGCTTTCTTT. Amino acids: CASSSGGGYTEAFF.